This record covers a single T cell receptor beta chain. The sample originates from a study of blood T cell repertoires in COVID-19. For the study at large: The United States, Italy and Spain provided the acute and convalescent COVID-19 samples. In each case, the material was cDNA or gDNA derived from T cells, B-cell-depleted T cells, or PBMCs.

V was shortened by 6 bases and J by 6 bases, with 10 bases between the two germline ends. Germline CDR1 reads SNHLY; CDR2 reads FYNNEI. The CDR3 is 12 amino acids. Authors' processing steps: Reference gene primers were amplified, and this amplification served to estimate nucleated cell counts. Using immunoSEQ multiplex PCR, the repertoire was profiled, and TCRdb retains in-frame clones only, with some absent. V and J calls and clone size follow that table, whereas D and trimming were derived from the DNA. The sample lists around 400,000 clones; about 87% were seen once. The genes are TRBV2 and TRBJ2-3; the D is unclear. This sequence was found in a woman aged 55 to 70 with COVID-19, enrolled during active disease. The sample taken for sequencing was peripheral blood. The CDR3 DNA follows: TGTGCCAGCAGCCAGGTTTTGGATACGCAGTATTTT. The encoded protein is CASSQVLDTQYF.